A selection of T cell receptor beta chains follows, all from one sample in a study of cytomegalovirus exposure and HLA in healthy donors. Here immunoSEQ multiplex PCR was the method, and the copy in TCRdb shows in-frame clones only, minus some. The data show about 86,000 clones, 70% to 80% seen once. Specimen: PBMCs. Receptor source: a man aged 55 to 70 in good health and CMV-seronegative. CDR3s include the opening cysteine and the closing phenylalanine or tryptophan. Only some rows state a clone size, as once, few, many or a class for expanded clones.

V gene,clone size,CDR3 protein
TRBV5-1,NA,CASSLGGVDHEKLFF
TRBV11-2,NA,CASSLDPGLAYEQYF
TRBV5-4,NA,CASSPLRGNTEAFF
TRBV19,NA,CASTQGSEQFF
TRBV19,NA,CATQGAYEQYF
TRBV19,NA,CASAPSGRASFTQYF
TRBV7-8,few,CASSLALQSNQPQHF
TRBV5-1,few,CASSPTGIGRMEKLFF
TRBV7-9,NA,CASSRNRDAGNTIYF
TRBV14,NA,CASSQRTGKTEAFF
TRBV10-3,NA,CAIRAGTGGSYEQYF
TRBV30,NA,CAWSGPGGVVGGKLFF
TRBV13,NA,CASSFGGRESYEQYF
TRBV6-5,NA,CASRADRGVNEKLFF
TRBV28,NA,CASSPGQGWFQETQYF
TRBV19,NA,CASSIFLAQGAGQPQHF
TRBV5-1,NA,CASSLQPGQQETQYF
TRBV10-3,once,CAISEQDEQYF
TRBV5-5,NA,CASSLTGRYSYEQYF
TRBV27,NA,CASSLSAVGSYEQYF
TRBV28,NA,CASEKGRWGYTF
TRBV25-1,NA,CASRDLRGSDEQFF
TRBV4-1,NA,CASSQDPQGKSTF
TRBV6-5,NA,CASSRDRVNTEAFF
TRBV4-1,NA,CASRSAGQGPSPLHF
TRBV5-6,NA,CASSDTVTGGRYGYTF
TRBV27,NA,CASGDRDSNYGYTF
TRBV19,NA,CASTVGTSGSGGETQYF